This T cell receptor beta chain was sequenced during a study of primary melanoma T cells and metastatic recurrence (dated by TCRdb to the early 2020s). A note on the overall study: The cohort was made up of around 200 primary melanomas of stage T2 to T4, with thickness greater than 1 mm. Whether T-cell fraction and T-cell repertoire clonality in primary melanoma tumors predicted patient outcome was tested in the study. Progression-free survival was the clinical outcome compared against the T-cell fraction measured by TCR beta sequencing. Histopathological grading of tumor-infiltrating lymphocytes was compared with the sequencing-derived T-cell fraction. The investigation overall reported the following: Tumor T-cell fraction was reported to predict progression-free survival independently of thickness, ulceration, mitotic rate and age. The authors presented an effective T-cell-mediated antitumor response in primary melanoma only as a suggestion and not as a demonstrated mechanism. Protection appeared to be conferred by a T-cell fraction above 20% regardless of ulceration status, mitotic rate or nodal disease. Adding T-cell fraction to tumor thickness reportedly improved progression-free survival prediction more than adding any other histopathological variable.

Reading the germline V gene (reference sequence) gives CDR1 GTSNPN and CDR2 SVGIG. V lost 1 base and J lost 6 bases; the stretch between them is 9 bases long. The CDR3 sequence holds 13 residues, the cysteine and phenylalanine included. The sequence is cut down to CDR3 DNA, 39 bases in frame from base 1. Library method: the immunoSEQ multiplex PCR assay. Primary melanoma tumor tissue was subjected to high-throughput sequencing of the T-cell receptor beta chain. In the authors' own workflow: Repertoire analyses included TCRB CDR3 sharing between samples and the distribution of insertions and deletions. A gradient-boosted model ranked the predictive value of the T-cell fraction against histopathological variables. This is the immuneACCESS table as TCRdb keeps it, with only in-frame sequences that have V and J called. A part of the clones is gone; compared with another copy, unresolved V genes explain less than half, and the rest is unexplained. V and J calls and clone size are as listed in that table; D and trimming were resolved from the DNA. For this sample the table gives some 1,100 clones, of which 83% were detected only once. Of the sample, roughly 4% falls within the top ten clones.

Points on this clone: Its cognate antigen has yet to be identified. Per-base qualities were not stored, and no clone one base away is much larger.

The patients had surgically resected primary melanoma that was considered potentially curable but at risk of metastatic recurrence. The receptor was isolated from a human donor with melanoma. Sequenced sample: melanoma tumor tissue. In this chain, TRBV30 is recombined with TRBJ2-2; no D gene is confidently identified. Here is the DNA: TGTGCCTGGAGTGCCGTAACGGCCGGGGAGCTGTTTTTT. This yields the protein CAWSAVTAGELFF. The CDR3 plus the reference TRBV30 and TRBJ2-2 genes for the other parts give the full variable domain: SQTIHQWPATLVQPVGSPLSLECTVEGTSNPNLYWYRQAAGRGLQLLFYSVGIGQISSEVPQNLSASRPQDRQFILSSKKLLLSDSGFYLCAWSAVTAGELFFGEGSRLTVL.